One T cell receptor (beta chain) is described in this entry. Its antigen remains unidentified. In the same sample, other DNA sequences code for this CDR3. Sequencing targeted expressed TCRB transcripts, as all isolated RNA had been reverse transcribed. Sequencing was performed with immunoSEQ multiplex PCR; in TCRdb, only in-frame clones are kept and a portion is missing. The sample carries 600,000 or so clones, around an eighth recorded once. The data stem from a study of beta chain features in type 1 diabetes. CDR1 and CDR2 (germline): SGHTA, FQGNSA. This CDR3 has 12 amino acids. Trimming removed 5 bases from V and 3 bases from J, with 6 bases in between. General study points: Across all four CD4+ subsets, people with type 1 diabetes showed modestly shorter TCRB CDR3s. Comparison showed that naive, central memory and Treg TCRB repertoires appeared more similar among patients than among healthy donors.

The sample consisted of naive CD4+ T cells from blood. The receptor's source is a young man with type 1 diabetes. This chain joins TRBV7-2 and TRBJ2-3; D is unresolved. This CDR3 is CASSPTTDTQYF. CDR3 coding DNA: TGTGCCAGCAGCCCAACTACAGATACGCAGTATTTT. The full variable domain, with the rest looked up from reference TRBV7-2 and TRBJ2-3, is GAGVSQSPSNKVTEKGKDVELRCDPISGHTALYWYRQSLGQGLEFLIYFQGNSAPDKSGLPSDRFSAERTGGSVSTLTIQRTQQEDSAVYLCASSPTTDTQYFGPGTRLTVL.